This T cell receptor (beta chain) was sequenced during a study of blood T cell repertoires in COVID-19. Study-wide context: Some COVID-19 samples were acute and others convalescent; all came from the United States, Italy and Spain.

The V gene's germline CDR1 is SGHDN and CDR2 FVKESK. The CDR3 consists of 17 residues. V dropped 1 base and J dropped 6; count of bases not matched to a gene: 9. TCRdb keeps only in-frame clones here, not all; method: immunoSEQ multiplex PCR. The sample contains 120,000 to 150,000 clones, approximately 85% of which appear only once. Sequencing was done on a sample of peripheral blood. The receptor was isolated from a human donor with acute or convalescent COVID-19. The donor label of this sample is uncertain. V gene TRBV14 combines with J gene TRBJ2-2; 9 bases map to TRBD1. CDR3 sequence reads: CASSQAQGASKAGELFF. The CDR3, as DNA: TGTGCCAGCAGCCAAGCACAGGGGGCTTCTAAAGCCGGGGAGCTGTTTTTT.